The source of this T cell receptor beta chain is a study of Graves' ophthalmopathy and Graves' hyperthyroidism. General study findings and limits: Blood also carried most expanded thyroid clonotypes exceeding 0.001 frequency.

Using RNA transcripts, the TCR beta CDR3 regions were amplified. Second-round multiplex PCR came after a first-round RT-PCR that employed HTBI primers. In TCRdb, the multiplex PCR reads were re-called with MiXCR into one record per CDR3 protein. Among 400,000 or so distinct CDR3 sequences listed, about 17% were seen once. Stable hyperthyroidism meant no ophthalmopathy within 18 months of follow-up. Hyperthyroidism in these 18- to 65-year-old patients was newly diagnosed, lasting under 2 months. Clinicians diagnosed using symptoms, serum thyroxine, TRAb, thyroid ultrasound and orbital computed tomography. With respect to this clonotype: Its target is unknown. The junction shows a germline mismatch at one end, possibly a read error.

The sequence was obtained from an adult woman with stable Graves' hyperthyroidism. Sequencing was performed on peripheral blood.

CDR3 region: CSIKIGTYDQYF. CDR3 DNA: TGCAGCATTAAGATCGGTACCTACGATCAGTACTTC. The rearrangement uses TRBV29-1 and TRBJ2-7; D gene ambiguous. Germline lookup yields CDR1 SQVTM and CDR2 ANQGSEA. The CDR3 contains 12 residues.